This TCR beta chain derives from a study of blood T cell repertoires in COVID-19. About the study: Italy, Spain and the United States were the sources of the convalescent and acute COVID-19 samples.

Using immunoSEQ multiplex PCR, the repertoire was profiled, and TCRdb retains in-frame clones only, with some absent. This sample has more than 150,000 clones, with 89% found just once. V lost 5 bases, J lost 0 bases, and 5 bases lay in between. Germline CDR1 and CDR2: SGHTA and FQGNSA. The CDR3 consists of 13 residues. The specimen sequenced was peripheral blood. The chain is built from TRBV7-2 and TRBJ1-5; no reliable D call. The receptor was isolated from a man aged 60-69 years with acute or convalescent COVID-19. CDR3 DNA sequence: TGTGCCAGCAGCCGGGATAGCAATCAGCCCCAGCATTTT. This encodes CASSRDSNQPQHF.